This T cell receptor (beta chain) derives from a study of T cells after yellow fever vaccination. TCRdb reprocessed the 5' RACE reads via MiXCR and lists one record per CDR3 protein. The sample lists over 250,000 distinct CDR3 sequences, roughly 5.6% occurring once. At least ten counts were recorded for this clonotype. Germline V gives CDR1 SGHAT, CDR2 FQNNGV. The CDR3 spans 16 residues. V lost 4 bases, J lost 0 bases, and 13 bases lay in between. Sequenced here: CD4+ T cells sorted from PBMCs, sampled on the day of the yellow fever booster vaccination. The chain has TRBV11-2 and TRBJ2-1, with a weak D call TRBD2 (6 bases). This clonotype originated in a man aged 18-30 years who received the YFV17D yellow fever vaccine. The CDR3 sequence is CASSYLAVTSYNEQFF. The CDR3 DNA reads TGTGCCAGCAGCTACTTAGCGGTCACCTCCTACAATGAGCAGTTCTTC.